This T cell receptor beta chain appears in the sequencing data of a study of T cell responses to AZD1222 COVID-19 vaccine. Study-level results: The CD4 TCRs associated with vaccination extended across spike and predominated at 160-218 and 743-854. Repertoires in all cases were sampled only once the peak T cell response had passed. Only a handful of AZD1222 recipients, roughly six in all, had baseline seropositivity. Per reports, nearly half of all spike-specific TCRs target regions that are unmutated in variants.

Measured with immunoSEQ multiplex PCR; TCRdb has only the in-frame clones, and not every one. This repertoire shows approximately 150,000 clones, around 92% found once; its top ten account for around 12%. Of note for this clone: The antigen is undetermined.

The material was peripheral blood, obtained after recovery from COVID-19. This TCR was sampled from an adult who had recovered from COVID-19.

DNA of the CDR3: TGTGCCAGCAGCTTAGGAGGGGGTAGTGGGGAGCCCCAGCATTTT. It encodes CASSLGGGSGEPQHF. The V and J genes are TRBV7-2 and TRBJ1-5, with D perhaps TRBD1 (6 bases). Per germline, CDR1 SGHTA and CDR2 FQGNSA. Deletions cut 1 base from V and 8 bases from J, with 15 bases between. The CDR3 runs 15 residues.